The present entry profiles one T cell receptor beta chain with its context. Its antigen is currently unknown. These data belong to a study of cytomegalovirus exposure and HLA in healthy donors. Profiling relied on immunoSEQ multiplex PCR, and the TCRdb table lists in-frame clones only, not all of them. This repertoire shows around 140,000 clones, about 94% found once; its top ten account for 1.8%. The donors were members of the validation cohort comprising about 120 subjects, separate from the approximately 710-subject first cohort. Findings of the study overall: Rarity held for most TCR sequences, but there were some public TCRs that occurred in many donors. One later analysis, an examination of the roughly 130 validation repertoires, found that first-cohort TCR clusters tended to co-occur in them. The study labeled fewer than 200 TCR beta chains cytomegalovirus-associated.

V gave up 5 bases and J gave up 4 bases; unmatched junction bases: 6. Looked up from germline, CDR1 is SQVTM and CDR2 is ANQGSEA. CDR3 size: 13 residues. The chain carries TRBV29-1 and TRBJ2-7; TRBD1 agrees at 9 bases. Sequenced sample: PBMCs. The sequence was collected from a man aged 18 to 29 in good health and CMV-seropositive. The CDR3 spells CSVPQTGGYEQYF. CDR3 in DNA: TGCAGCGTTCCCCAGACAGGGGGGTACGAGCAGTACTTC.